This T cell receptor beta chain was found in a study of PD-L1 blockade in urothelial cancer. Overall study: Per blood sample, T cells had a median of roughly 140,000.

Generated by immunoSEQ multiplex PCR, the TCRdb table keeps only in-frame clones and is missing some. The table includes about 72,000 clones, 75% to 90% detected once. Sample time point: pretreatment peripheral blood. General study results and limits: Clonality of blood TCR below the median before treatment predicted better survival.

Trimming took 0 bases from V and 3 from J; bases not matched to a gene: 2. CDR3 length: 16 amino acids. CDR1 and CDR2 from the germline V gene are SGDLS and YYNGEE. This clone was observed once. Its antigen is as yet unknown. The material sequenced was PBMCs, taken around atezolizumab (anti-PD-L1) treatment. The clonotype originates from a man aged 55 to 69 with urothelial cancer. The V call is TRBV9, the J call TRBJ2-2, with 10 bases lining up with TRBD2. The CDR3 sequence: CASSVGSGGYTGELFF. CDR3 coding DNA: TGTGCCAGCAGCGTAGGTAGCGGGGGGTACACCGGGGAGCTGTTTTTT.